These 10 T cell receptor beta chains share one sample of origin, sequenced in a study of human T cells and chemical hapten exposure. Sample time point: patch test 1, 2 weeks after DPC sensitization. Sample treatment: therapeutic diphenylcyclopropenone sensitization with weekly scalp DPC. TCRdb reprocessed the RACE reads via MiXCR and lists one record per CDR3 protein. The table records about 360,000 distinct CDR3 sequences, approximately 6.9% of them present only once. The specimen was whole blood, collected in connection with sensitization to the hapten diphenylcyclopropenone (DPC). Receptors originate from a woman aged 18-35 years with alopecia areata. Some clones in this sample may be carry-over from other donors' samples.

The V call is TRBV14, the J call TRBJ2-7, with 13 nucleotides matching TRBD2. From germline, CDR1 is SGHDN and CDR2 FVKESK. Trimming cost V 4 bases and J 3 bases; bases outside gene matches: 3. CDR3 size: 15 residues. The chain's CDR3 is CASSRGTSGNYEQYF. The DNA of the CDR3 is TGTGCCAGCAGCCGGGGGACTAGCGGGAACTACGAGCAGTACTTC.

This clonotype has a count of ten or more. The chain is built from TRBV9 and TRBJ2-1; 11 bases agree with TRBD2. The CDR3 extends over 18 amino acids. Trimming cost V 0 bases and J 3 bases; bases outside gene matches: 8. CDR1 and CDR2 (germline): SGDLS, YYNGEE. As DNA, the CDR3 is TGTGCCAGCAGCGTAGAAGGAACTAGCGGGGGTGACTACAATGAGCAGTTCTTC. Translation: CASSVEGTSGGDYNEQFF. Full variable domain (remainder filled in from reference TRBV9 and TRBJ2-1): DSGVTQTPKHLITATGQRVTLRCSPRSGDLSVYWYQQSLDQGLQFLIQYYNGEERAKGNILERFSAQQFPDLHSELNLSSLELGDSALYFCASSVEGTSGGDYNEQFFGPGTRLTVL.

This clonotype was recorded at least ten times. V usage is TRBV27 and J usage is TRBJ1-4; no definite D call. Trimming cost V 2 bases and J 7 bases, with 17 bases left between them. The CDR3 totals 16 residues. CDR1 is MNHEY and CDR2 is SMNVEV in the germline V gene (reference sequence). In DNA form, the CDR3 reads TGTGCCAGCAGTTTAGGGTCAGATAAATTGGGTGAAAAACTGTTTTTT. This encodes CASSLGSDKLGEKLFF.

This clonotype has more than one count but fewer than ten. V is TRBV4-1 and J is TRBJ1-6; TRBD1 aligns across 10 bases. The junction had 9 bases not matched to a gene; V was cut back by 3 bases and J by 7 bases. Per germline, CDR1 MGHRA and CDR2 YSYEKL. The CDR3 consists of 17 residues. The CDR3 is CASSHGWSGQGNSPLHF. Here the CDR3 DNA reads TGCGCCAGCAGCCATGGATGGTCGGGACAGGGGAATTCACCCCTCCACTTT.

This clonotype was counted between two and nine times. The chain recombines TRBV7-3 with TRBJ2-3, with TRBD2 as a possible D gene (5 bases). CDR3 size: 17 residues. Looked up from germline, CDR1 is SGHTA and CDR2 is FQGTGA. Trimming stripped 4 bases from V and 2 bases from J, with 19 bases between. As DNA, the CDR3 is TGTGCCAGCAGCTCCCCCTTTGCGGAAGACTACACAGATACGCAGTATTTT. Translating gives CASSSPFAEDYTDTQYF.

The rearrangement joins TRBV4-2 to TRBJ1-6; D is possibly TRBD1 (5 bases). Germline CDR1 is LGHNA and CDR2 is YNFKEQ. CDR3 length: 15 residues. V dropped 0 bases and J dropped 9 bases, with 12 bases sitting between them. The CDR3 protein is CASSQDRRVVSPLHF. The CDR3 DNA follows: TGTGCCAGCAGCCAAGATCGCAGGGTTGTTTCACCCCTCCACTTT.

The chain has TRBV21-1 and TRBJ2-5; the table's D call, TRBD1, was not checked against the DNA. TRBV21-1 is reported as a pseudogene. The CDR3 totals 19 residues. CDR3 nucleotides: TGTGCCAGCAGCAAAACACACTGGGGCAGGAAAGGTTTACCGGAGACCCAGTACTTC. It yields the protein CASSKTHWGRKGLPETQYF.

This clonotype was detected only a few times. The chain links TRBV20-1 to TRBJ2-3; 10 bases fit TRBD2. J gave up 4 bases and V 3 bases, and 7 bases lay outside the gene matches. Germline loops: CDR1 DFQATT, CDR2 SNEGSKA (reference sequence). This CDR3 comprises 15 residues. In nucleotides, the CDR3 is TGCAGTGCTAGGGTAGCGGGGGGCCCCCCAGATACGCAGTATTTT. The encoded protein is CSARVAGGPPDTQYF.

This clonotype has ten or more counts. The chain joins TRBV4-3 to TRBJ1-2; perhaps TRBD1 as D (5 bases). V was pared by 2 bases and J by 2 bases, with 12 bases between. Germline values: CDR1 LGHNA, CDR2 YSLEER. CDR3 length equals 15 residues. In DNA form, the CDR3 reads TGCGCCAGCAGCCAACAATCAGGACAAAACTATGGCTACACCTTC. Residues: CASSQQSGQNYGYTF.

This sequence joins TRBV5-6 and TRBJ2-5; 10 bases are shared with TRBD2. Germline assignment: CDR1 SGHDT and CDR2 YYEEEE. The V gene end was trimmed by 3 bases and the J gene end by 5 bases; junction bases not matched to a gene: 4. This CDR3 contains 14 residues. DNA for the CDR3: TGTGCCAGCAGCTCAGCGGGGGGGGCCGAGACCCAGTACTTC. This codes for CASSSAGGAETQYF.